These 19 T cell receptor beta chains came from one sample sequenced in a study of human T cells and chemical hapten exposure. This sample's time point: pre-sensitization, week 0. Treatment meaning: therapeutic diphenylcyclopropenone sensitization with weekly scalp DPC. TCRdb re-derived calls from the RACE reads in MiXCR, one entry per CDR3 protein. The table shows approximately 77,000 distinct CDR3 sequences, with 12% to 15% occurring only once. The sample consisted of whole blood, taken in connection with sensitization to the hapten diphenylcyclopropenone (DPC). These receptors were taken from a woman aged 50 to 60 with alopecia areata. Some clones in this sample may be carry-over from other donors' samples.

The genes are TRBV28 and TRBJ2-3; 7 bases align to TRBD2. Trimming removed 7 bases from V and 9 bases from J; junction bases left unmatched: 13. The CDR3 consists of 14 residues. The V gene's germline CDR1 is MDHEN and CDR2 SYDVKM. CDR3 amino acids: CASTMRTRRQTQYF. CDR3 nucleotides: TGTGCCAGCACCATGCGGACTAGACGACAGACGCAGTATTTT.

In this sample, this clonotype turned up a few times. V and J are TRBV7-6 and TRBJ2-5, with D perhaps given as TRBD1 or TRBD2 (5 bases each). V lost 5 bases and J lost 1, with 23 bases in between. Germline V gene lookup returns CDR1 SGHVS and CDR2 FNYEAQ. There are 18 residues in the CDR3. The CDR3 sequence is CASSKFGDPNALQETQYF. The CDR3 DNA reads TGTGCCAGCAGCAAATTCGGGGACCCAAACGCCCTCCAAGAGACCCAGTACTTC.

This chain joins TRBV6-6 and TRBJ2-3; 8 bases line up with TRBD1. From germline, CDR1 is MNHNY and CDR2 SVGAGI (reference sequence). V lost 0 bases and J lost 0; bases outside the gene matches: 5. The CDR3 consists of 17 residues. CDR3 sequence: CASSYSTGAASTDTQYF. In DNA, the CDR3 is TGTGCCAGCAGTTACTCGACAGGGGCGGCTAGCACAGATACGCAGTATTTT.

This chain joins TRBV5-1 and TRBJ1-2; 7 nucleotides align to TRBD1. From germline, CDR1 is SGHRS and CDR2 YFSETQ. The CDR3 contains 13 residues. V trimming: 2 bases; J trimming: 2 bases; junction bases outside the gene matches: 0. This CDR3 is CASSLQGNYGYTF. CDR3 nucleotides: TGCGCCAGCAGCTTACAGGGGAACTATGGCTACACCTTC.

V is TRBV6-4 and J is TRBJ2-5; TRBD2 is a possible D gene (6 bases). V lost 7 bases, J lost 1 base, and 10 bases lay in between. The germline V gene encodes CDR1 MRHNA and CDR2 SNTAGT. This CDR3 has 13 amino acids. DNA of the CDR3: TGTGCCAGCAAGGCGGGAAGCCAAGAGACCCAGTACTTC. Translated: CASKAGSQETQYF.

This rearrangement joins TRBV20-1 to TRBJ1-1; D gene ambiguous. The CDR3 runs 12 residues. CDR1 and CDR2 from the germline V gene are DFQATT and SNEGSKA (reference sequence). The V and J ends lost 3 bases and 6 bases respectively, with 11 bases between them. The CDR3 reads CSASSRESEAFF. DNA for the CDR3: TGCAGTGCTAGCTCCCGGGAATCTGAAGCTTTCTTT.

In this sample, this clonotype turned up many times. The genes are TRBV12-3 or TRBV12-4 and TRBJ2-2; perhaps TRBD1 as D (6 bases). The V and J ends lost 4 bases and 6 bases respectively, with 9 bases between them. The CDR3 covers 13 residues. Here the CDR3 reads CASSSPGAGELFF. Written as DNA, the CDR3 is TGTGCCAGCAGTTCCCCAGGGGCCGGGGAGCTGTTTTTT.

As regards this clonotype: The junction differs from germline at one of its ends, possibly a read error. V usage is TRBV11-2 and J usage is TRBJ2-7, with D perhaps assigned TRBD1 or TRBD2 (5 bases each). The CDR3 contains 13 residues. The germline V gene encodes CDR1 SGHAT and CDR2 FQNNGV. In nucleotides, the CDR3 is TGTGTCAGCAGACACCTGGGGGTCTACGAGCAGTACTTC. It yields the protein CVSRHLGVYEQYF.

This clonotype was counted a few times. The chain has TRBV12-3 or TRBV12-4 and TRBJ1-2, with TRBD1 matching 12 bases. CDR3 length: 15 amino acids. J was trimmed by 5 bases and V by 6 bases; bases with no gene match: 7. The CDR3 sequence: CASSQEGQGAYGYTF. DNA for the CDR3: TGTGCCAGCAGCCAAGAGGGACAGGGGGCGTATGGCTACACCTTC.

The CDR3 coding sequence is TGTGCCAGCAGCTTGGGAGGGCCCCGTTCCTACGAGCAGTACTTC. Amino acid sequence: CASSLGGPRSYEQYF. This chain joins TRBV5-4 and TRBJ2-7, with D possibly matching TRBD2 (5 bases). CDR1 SGHNT and CDR2 YYREEE come from the germline V gene (reference sequence). CDR3 size: 15 residues. V was trimmed by 0 bases and J by 1 base, leaving 11 bases between them.

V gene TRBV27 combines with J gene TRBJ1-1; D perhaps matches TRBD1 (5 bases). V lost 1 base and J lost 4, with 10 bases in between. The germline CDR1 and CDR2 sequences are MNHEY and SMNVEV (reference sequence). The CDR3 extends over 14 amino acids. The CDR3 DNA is TGTGCCAGCAGTTTATGGGGCTTGGGCACTGAAGCTTTCTTT. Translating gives CASSLWGLGTEAFF.

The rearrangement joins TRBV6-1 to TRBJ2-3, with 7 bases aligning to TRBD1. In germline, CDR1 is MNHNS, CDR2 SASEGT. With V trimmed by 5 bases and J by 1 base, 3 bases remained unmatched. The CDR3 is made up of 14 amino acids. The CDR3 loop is CASSPGTGTDTQYF. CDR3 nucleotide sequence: TGTGCCAGCAGTCCCGGGACAGGCACAGATACGCAGTATTTT.

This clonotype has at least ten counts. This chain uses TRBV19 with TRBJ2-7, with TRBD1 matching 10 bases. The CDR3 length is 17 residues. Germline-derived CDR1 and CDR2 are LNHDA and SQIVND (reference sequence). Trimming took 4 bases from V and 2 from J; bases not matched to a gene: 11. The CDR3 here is CASSNPPGTGETYEQYF. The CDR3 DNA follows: TGTGCCAGTAGTAACCCCCCCGGGACAGGGGAAACCTACGAGCAGTACTTC.

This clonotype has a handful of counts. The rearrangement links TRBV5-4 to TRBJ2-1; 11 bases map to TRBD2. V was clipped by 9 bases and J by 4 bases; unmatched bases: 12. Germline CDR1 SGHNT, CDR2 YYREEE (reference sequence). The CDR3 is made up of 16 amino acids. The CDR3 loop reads CAKGTAIAGGYNEQFF. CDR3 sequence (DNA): TGTGCCAAAGGGACAGCAATAGCGGGAGGGTACAATGAGCAGTTCTTC.

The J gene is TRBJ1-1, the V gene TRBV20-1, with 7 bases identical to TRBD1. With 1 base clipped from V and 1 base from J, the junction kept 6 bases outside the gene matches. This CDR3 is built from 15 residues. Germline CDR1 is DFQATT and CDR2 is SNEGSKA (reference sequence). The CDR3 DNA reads TGCAGTGCTAGAGTCAGGGGGAAGGCGAACACTGAAGCTTTCTTT. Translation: CSARVRGKANTEAFF.

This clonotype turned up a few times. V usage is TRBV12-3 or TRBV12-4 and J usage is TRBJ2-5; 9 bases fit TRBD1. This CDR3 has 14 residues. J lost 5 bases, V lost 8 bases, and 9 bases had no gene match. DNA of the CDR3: TGTGCCAGCGGGCCACAGGGGGCAAGGGAGACCCAGTACTTC. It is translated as CASGPQGARETQYF.

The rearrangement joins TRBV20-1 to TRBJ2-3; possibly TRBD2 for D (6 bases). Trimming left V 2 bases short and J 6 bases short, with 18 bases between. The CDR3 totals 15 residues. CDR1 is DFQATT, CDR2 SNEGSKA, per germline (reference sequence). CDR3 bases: TGCAGTGCTAGAAGTATAGCGGCGCTGGGGGATACGCAGTATTTT. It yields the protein CSARSIAALGDTQYF.

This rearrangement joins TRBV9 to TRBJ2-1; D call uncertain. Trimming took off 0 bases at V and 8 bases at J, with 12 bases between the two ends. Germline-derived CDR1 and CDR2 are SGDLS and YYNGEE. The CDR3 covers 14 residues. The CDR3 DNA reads TGTGCCAGCAGCGTAGACTCCCACCGGGATGAGCAGTTCTTC. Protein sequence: CASSVDSHRDEQFF.

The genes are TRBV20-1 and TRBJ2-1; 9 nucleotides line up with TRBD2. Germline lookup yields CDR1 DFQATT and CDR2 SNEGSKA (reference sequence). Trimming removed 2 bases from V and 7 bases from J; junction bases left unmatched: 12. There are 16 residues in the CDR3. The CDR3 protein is CSARLIGGRATNEQFF. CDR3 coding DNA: TGCAGTGCTAGATTGATTGGCGGGAGGGCCACAAATGAGCAGTTCTTC.